This TCR beta chain was identified during a study of technical replicates of blood from a few donors. Assay used: immunoSEQ multiplex PCR; TCRdb lists only in-frame clones, some missing. The sample consists of roughly 85,000 clones, roughly 94% of them appearing once. The germline gives CDR1 ENHRY, CDR2 SYGVKD. Trimming shortened V by 6 bases and J by 6 bases, and 9 bases separated the two germline ends. This CDR3 has 12 amino acids. The sequencing sample was made of T cells isolated from PBMCs. This clonotype was obtained from a human donor in good health. The chain combines TRBV10-3 with TRBJ1-5, with D possibly TRBD1 on 5 matching bases. The CDR3 loop is CAISAQGQPQHF. CDR3 bases: TGTGCCATCAGCGCCCAGGGTCAGCCCCAGCATTTT.